This is a list of T cell receptor beta chains from one sample in a study of T-cell reconstitution after alpha-beta-depleted transplantation in children. TCRdb fed the PCR reads into MiXCR, producing one record per CDR3 protein. The repertoire includes over 450,000 distinct CDR3 sequences, roughly a tenth of them detected once, and 2% sits in the top ten. This sample comprised PBMCs, obtained before TCRalphabeta/CD19-depleted stem cell transplant. The receptors stem from a child younger than 10 with inherited bone marrow failure, due to receive a stem cell transplant. CDR3s include the opening cysteine and the closing phenylalanine or tryptophan. D genes are given only for firm matches. Clone size is given for some rows only: seen once, a few or many times, or a class if the clone is expanded.

D gene: TRBD2
J gene: TRBJ2-1
clone size: many
V gene: TRBV20-1
CDR3 protein: CSARGSGEINNEQFF
CDR3 DNA: TGCAGTGCTAGAGGTAGCGGGGAGATTAACAATGAGCAGTTCTTC

D gene: TRBD2
J gene: TRBJ2-1
clone size: many
V gene: TRBV5-5
CDR3 protein: CASSFDRGLAARDEQFF
CDR3 DNA: TGTGCCAGCAGCTTTGACCGGGGCCTAGCGGCCCGGGATGAGCAGTTCTTC

D gene: NA
J gene: TRBJ2-7
clone size: NA
V gene: TRBV27
CDR3 protein: CASSWAGANSYEQYF
CDR3 DNA: TGTGCCAGCAGTTGGGCAGGGGCAAACTCCTACGAGCAGTACTTC

D gene: TRBD1
J gene: TRBJ1-4
clone size: many
V gene: TRBV29-1
CDR3 protein: CSVAGTENEKLFF
CDR3 DNA: TGCAGCGTAGCCGGGACAGAGAATGAAAAACTGTTTTTT

D gene: TRBD1
J gene: TRBJ1-2
clone size: many
V gene: TRBV29-1
CDR3 protein: CSVRGTEDNYGYTF
CDR3 DNA: TGCAGCGTAAGGGGGACAGAGGATAACTATGGCTACACCTTC

D gene: NA
J gene: TRBJ1-5
clone size: NA
V gene: TRBV20-1
CDR3 protein: CCASPQGGLNQPQHF
CDR3 DNA: TGCTGTGCTAGTCCGCAGGGCGGCCTCAATCAGCCCCAGCATTTT

D gene: TRBD2
J gene: TRBJ2-5
clone size: many
V gene: TRBV20-1
CDR3 protein: CSARSFRASGKETQYF
CDR3 DNA: TGCAGTGCTAGATCATTTAGGGCTAGCGGGAAAGAGACCCAGTACTTC

D gene: NA
J gene: TRBJ2-7
clone size: NA
V gene: TRBV7-2
CDR3 protein: CASSLGPWGPLRSWEQYF
CDR3 DNA: TGTGCCAGCAGCTTAGGGCCGTGGGGGCCTCTAAGATCTTGGGAGCAGTACTTC

D gene: TRBD2
J gene: TRBJ2-3
clone size: many
V gene: TRBV5-1
CDR3 protein: CASSLGLAGTYTDTQYF
CDR3 DNA: TGCGCCAGCAGCTTGGGATTAGCGGGGACCTACACAGATACGCAGTATTTT

D gene: TRBD2
J gene: TRBJ2-3
clone size: many
V gene: TRBV3-1
CDR3 protein: CASSRLANERDTQYF
CDR3 DNA: TGTGCCAGCAGCCGACTAGCGAACGAGAGGGATACGCAGTATTTT

D gene: NA
J gene: TRBJ1-5
clone size: NA
V gene: TRBV18
CDR3 protein: CASSLNRQSNQPQHF
CDR3 DNA: TGTGCCAGCTCACTCAACCGTCAGAGCAATCAGCCCCAGCATTTT

D gene: NA
J gene: TRBJ2-7
clone size: many
V gene: TRBV7-2
CDR3 protein: CASSFGVARTYEQYF
CDR3 DNA: TGTGCCAGCAGCTTTGGGGTCGCAAGGACCTACGAGCAGTACTTC

D gene: NA
J gene: TRBJ1-3
clone size: many
V gene: TRBV20-1
CDR3 protein: CSARDHSSGNTIYF
CDR3 DNA: TGCAGTGCTAGAGATCACAGCTCTGGAAACACCATATATTTT

D gene: NA
J gene: TRBJ2-3
clone size: NA
V gene: TRBV7-2
CDR3 protein: CASSPVGGWADTQYF
CDR3 DNA: TGTGCCAGCAGCCCAGTGGGGGGCTGGGCAGATACGCAGTATTTT

D gene: TRBD2
J gene: TRBJ2-1
clone size: few
V gene: TRBV20-1
CDR3 protein: CSAAGTSGSGEQFF
CDR3 DNA: TGCAGTGCTGCCGGGACTAGCGGGAGTGGTGAGCAGTTCTTC

D gene: NA
J gene: TRBJ2-3
clone size: many
V gene: TRBV7-2
CDR3 protein: CASSVESGRGPDTQYF
CDR3 DNA: TGTGCCAGCAGCGTAGAGAGCGGTCGCGGGCCAGATACGCAGTATTTT

D gene: TRBD2
J gene: TRBJ2-1
clone size: many
V gene: TRBV4-3
CDR3 protein: CASSQGVGAGGNEQFF
CDR3 DNA: TGCGCCAGCAGCCAAGGAGTCGGAGCGGGAGGCAATGAGCAGTTCTTC

D gene: NA
J gene: TRBJ1-2
clone size: NA
V gene: TRBV12-3/TRBV12-4
CDR3 protein: CASSRAGTLGWYGYTF
CDR3 DNA: TGTGCCAGCAGTAGGGCGGGGACCTTAGGATGGTATGGCTACACCTTC

D gene: TRBD1
J gene: TRBJ2-7
clone size: NA
V gene: TRBV10-3
CDR3 protein: CATQGFLGSSRLIYYEQYF
CDR3 DNA: TGTGCCACACAGGGGTTCCTCGGCAGTTCGAGACTAATATACTACGAGCAGTACTTC

D gene: TRBD2
J gene: TRBJ2-2
clone size: many
V gene: TRBV4-3
CDR3 protein: CASSQIGAGWNTGELFF
CDR3 DNA: TGCGCCAGCAGCCAAATCGGAGCGGGGTGGAACACCGGGGAGCTGTTTTTT

D gene: NA
J gene: TRBJ2-6
clone size: many
V gene: TRBV10-3
CDR3 protein: CAITGQRGANVLTF
CDR3 DNA: TGTGCCATCACCGGACAGCGAGGGGCCAACGTCCTGACTTTC

D gene: TRBD2
J gene: TRBJ2-5
clone size: many
V gene: TRBV10-3
CDR3 protein: CAISAILGEGPGETQYF
CDR3 DNA: TGTGCCATCAGTGCCATTCTGGGGGAGGGCCCGGGGGAGACCCAGTACTTC

D gene: TRBD2
J gene: TRBJ2-1
clone size: few
V gene: TRBV12-3/TRBV12-4
CDR3 protein: CASSFLAGVVSYEQFF
CDR3 DNA: TGTGCCAGCAGTTTTCTAGCGGGAGTGGTGAGTTATGAGCAGTTCTTC

D gene: NA
J gene: TRBJ2-3
clone size: few
V gene: TRBV27
CDR3 protein: CASSFELPGFDTDTQYF
CDR3 DNA: TGTGCCAGCAGTTTCGAGCTACCGGGGTTTGATACAGATACGCAGTATTTT

D gene: NA
J gene: TRBJ2-3
clone size: many
V gene: TRBV7-9
CDR3 protein: CASSPGGARTDTQYF
CDR3 DNA: TGTGCCAGCAGCCCTGGTGGGGCACGCACAGATACGCAGTATTTT

D gene: NA
J gene: TRBJ2-5
clone size: many
V gene: TRBV7-2
CDR3 protein: CASSRGTGRETQYF
CDR3 DNA: TGTGCCAGCAGCCGGGGGACGGGGCGGGAGACCCAGTACTTC

D gene: TRBD2
J gene: TRBJ2-5
clone size: many
V gene: TRBV7-8
CDR3 protein: CASSPRTSGRSPTQETQYF
CDR3 DNA: TGTGCCAGCAGCCCCAGGACTAGCGGGAGGTCTCCTACCCAAGAGACCCAGTACTTC

D gene: NA
J gene: TRBJ2-3
clone size: NA
V gene: TRBV7-9
CDR3 protein: CASSTPTSADTLYF
CDR3 DNA: TGTGCCAGCAGCACCCCCACCAGCGCGGATACGCTGTATTTT

D gene: TRBD1
J gene: TRBJ1-2
clone size: NA
V gene: TRBV18
CDR3 protein: CASSTQGGTNYGYTF
CDR3 DNA: TGTGCCAGCTCAACCCAGGGGGGGACTAACTATGGCTACACCTTC

D gene: TRBD2
J gene: TRBJ2-1
clone size: many
V gene: TRBV29-1
CDR3 protein: CSVVPGTSGTLEQFF
CDR3 DNA: TGCAGCGTTGTCCCCGGGACTAGCGGTACGCTTGAGCAGTTCTTC

D gene: NA
J gene: TRBJ2-7
clone size: many
V gene: TRBV9
CDR3 protein: CASSVAPEQYF
CDR3 DNA: TGTGCCAGCAGCGTAGCGCCCGAGCAGTACTTC